This T cell receptor beta chain was identified during a study of identical twins. As to this clonotype: A much bigger clone sits one base away, suggesting this may be a read error.

TCRdb redid the calling of the 5' RACE reads with MiXCR, one entry per CDR3 protein. The sample contains about 190,000 distinct CDR3 sequences, approximately 15% of which appear only once. These sequences were also reported in another study, on T cells expressing NK-cell markers. This second report adds: In several donors, dominant clonotypes made up roughly 28.3-65% of CD3+CD56-NKG2C+ cells.

The TCR was taken from a woman aged 18-29 years in good health. Sequenced material: CD8+ T cells sorted from blood.

The CDR3 sequence is CASSVEGVTYEQYF. CDR3 coding DNA: TGTGCCAGCAGCGTTGAGGGAGTGACCTACGAGCAGTACTTC. The chain recombines TRBV9 with TRBJ2-7, with D possibly TRBD2 on 5 matching bases. Germline loops: CDR1 SGDLS, CDR2 YYNGEE. The length of the CDR3 is 14 residues. Trimming left V 2 bases short and J 2 bases short, with 11 bases between.